This T cell receptor beta chain was retrieved from a study of regulatory T cells in long-lasting Graves disease. Study context: Over 5 years of antithyroid drugs with positive TSH receptor antibodies was taken to mean persistent Graves' disease.

Time point meaning: persistent/refractory GD, antithyroid drugs over 5 years with positive TRAb. TCR sequences were obtained from RNA taken from PBMCs. The TCR beta library used iRepertoire HTBI primers with Arm-PCR amplification of CDR3. In the original processing: Gene usage covered approximately 65 TRBV and more than 13 TRBJ segments. TCRdb processed the multiplex PCR reads anew with MiXCR; each CDR3 protein has one entry. Clone size and V and J calls follow TCRdb, not the original study. The sample lists 400,000 to 600,000 distinct CDR3 sequences, around a fifth occurring once. The CDR3 sequence is 16 residues long. The V gene end was trimmed by 6 bases and the J gene end by 7 bases; junction bases not matched to a gene: 14. Germline V gives CDR1 SGHTA, CDR2 FQGTGA. Overall study findings and caveats: Newly diagnosed disease favored TRBV20-1 and TRBJ2-1 over persistent disease. Newly diagnosed patients had higher TCR diversity than persistent Graves' patients did.

This clonotype was seen a few times. What it recognizes is unknown. The rearrangement joins TRBV7-3 to TRBJ2-2, with TRBD1 identical over 7 bases. The sample was peripheral blood mononuclear cells (PBMCs), taken when the disease was refractory, from a patient treated with antithyroid drugs. This receptor was taken from a female donor with Graves disease. The chain's CDR3 is CASSPQGTARSGELFF. The CDR3 coding sequence is TGTGCCAGCAGTCCCCAGGGGACAGCCCGTAGCGGGGAGCTGTTTTTT.